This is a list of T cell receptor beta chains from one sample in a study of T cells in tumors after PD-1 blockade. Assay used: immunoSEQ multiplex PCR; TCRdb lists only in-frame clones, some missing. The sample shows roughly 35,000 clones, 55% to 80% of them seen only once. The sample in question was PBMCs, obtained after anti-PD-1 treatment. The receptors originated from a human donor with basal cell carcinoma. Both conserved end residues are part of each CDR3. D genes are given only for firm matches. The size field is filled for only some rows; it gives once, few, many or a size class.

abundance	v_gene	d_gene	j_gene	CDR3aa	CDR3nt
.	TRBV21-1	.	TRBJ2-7	CASSKGFEGGDGEQYF	TGTGCCAGCAGCAAAGGATTCGAGGGTGGGGACGGGGAGCAGTACTTC
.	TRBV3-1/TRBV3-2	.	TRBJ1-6	CASSQVPGVDNSPLHF	TGTGCCAGCAGCCAAGTCCCAGGGGTGGATAATTCACCCCTCCACTTT
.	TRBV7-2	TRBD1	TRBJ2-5	CASSRQQGGETQYF	TGTGCCAGCAGCCGTCAACAGGGGGGAGAGACCCAGTACTTC
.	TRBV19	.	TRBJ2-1	CASTGTGGQKEQFF	TGTGCCAGTACGGGGACTGGCGGGCAGAAAGAGCAGTTCTTC
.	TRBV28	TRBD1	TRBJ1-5	CASSFARQGSNQPQHF	TGTGCCAGCAGTTTTGCGCGACAGGGTAGCAATCAGCCCCAGCATTTT
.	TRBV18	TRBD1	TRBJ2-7	CASSLSGTGVGYEQYF	TGTGCCAGCTCACTGTCCGGGACAGGGGTAGGTTACGAGCAGTACTTC
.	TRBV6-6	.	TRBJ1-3	CASSSTDSSGNTIYF	TGTGCCAGCAGTTCGACGGACAGCTCTGGAAACACCATATATTTT
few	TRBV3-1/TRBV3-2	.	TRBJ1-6	CASGFSGARNSPLHF	TGTGCCAGCGGTTTCTCGGGAGCTAGGAATTCACCCCTCCACTTT
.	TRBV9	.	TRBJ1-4	CASSASLEKNCFF	.
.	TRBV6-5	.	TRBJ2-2	CASSWTSGTGELFF	TGTGCCAGCAGTTGGACGAGTGGGACCGGGGAGCTGTTTTTT
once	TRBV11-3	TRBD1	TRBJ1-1	CASSSGTGSAEAFF	TGTGCCAGCAGCTCCGGGACAGGGAGTGCTGAAGCTTTCTTT
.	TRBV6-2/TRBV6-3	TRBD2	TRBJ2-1	CASSLGLAGGLGFFF	TGTGCCAGCAGCCTAGGACTAGCGGGAGGGCTAGGGTTTTTCTTC
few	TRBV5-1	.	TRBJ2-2	CASSLGALVGELFF	TGCGCCAGCAGCCTAGGGGCGCTAGTCGGGGAGCTGTTTTTT
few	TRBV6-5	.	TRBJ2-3	CASSYSKGTDTQYF	TGTGCCAGCAGTTACTCTAAGGGTACAGATACGCAGTATTTT
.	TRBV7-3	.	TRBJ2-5	CASSLGRGQETQYF	TGTGCCAGCAGCTTAGGTCGGGGTCAAGAGACCCAGTACTTC
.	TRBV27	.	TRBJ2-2	CASSLSGHSTGELFF	TGTGCCAGCAGTTTATCGGGACATTCAACCGGGGAGCTGTTTTTT
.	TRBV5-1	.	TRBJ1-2	CASSLGGAWHGYTF	TGCGCCAGCAGCTTGGGAGGGGCATGGCATGGCTACACCTTC
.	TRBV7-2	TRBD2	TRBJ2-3	CASSFTSGRGLDTQYF	TGTGCCAGCAGCTTCACTAGCGGGAGAGGATTAGATACGCAGTATTTT
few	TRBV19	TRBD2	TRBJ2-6	CASSTPGLGGSGANVLTF	TGTGCCAGTAGTACGCCGGGACTAGGGGGGTCGGGGGCCAACGTCCTGACTTTC
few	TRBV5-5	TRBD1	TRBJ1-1	CASSIVDRPNTEAFF	TGTGCCAGCAGCATCGTGGACAGGCCGAACACTGAAGCTTTCTTT
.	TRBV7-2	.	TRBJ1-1	CASSLSGGGNTEAFF	TGTGCCAGCAGCTTAAGCGGAGGGGGGAACACTGAAGCTTTCTTT
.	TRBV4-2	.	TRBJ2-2	CASSPRGNTGELFF	TGTGCCAGCAGCCCCCGAGGGAACACCGGGGAGCTGTTTTTT
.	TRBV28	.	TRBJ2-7	CASSDLGPYEQYF	TGTGCCAGCAGTGATCTGGGCCCCTACGAGCAGTACTTC
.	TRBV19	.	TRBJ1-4	CASKGWTNEKLFF	TGTGCCAGTAAGGGGTGGACTAATGAAAAACTGTTTTTT
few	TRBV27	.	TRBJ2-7	CASSLSWSADYEQYF	TGTGCCAGCAGTTTAAGTTGGTCGGCGGACTACGAGCAGTACTTC
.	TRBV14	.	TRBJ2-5	CASSLQAVPETQYF	TGTGCCAGCAGCCTTCAGGCCGTGCCAGAGACCCAGTACTTC
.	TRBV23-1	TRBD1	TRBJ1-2	CASSQSSPGGNYGYTF	TGCGCCAGCAGTCAATCTAGCCCAGGGGGGAACTATGGCTACACCTTC
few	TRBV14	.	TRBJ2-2	CASSQVGVGELFF	TGTGCCAGCAGCCAAGTTGGGGTCGGGGAGCTGTTTTTT
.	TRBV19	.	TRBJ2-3	CASSRPGSTDTQYF	TGTGCCAGTAGTAGGCCGGGTAGCACAGATACGCAGTATTTT
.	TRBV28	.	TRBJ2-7	CASTTGISSYEQYF	TGTGCCAGCACCACGGGGATCAGCTCCTACGAGCAGTACTTC
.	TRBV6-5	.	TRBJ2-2	CASSYDGGVRTGELFF	TGTGCCAGCAGTTACGACGGGGGTGTAAGGACCGGGGAGCTGTTTTTT
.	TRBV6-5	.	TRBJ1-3	CASSYSRQLGNTIYF	TGTGCCAGCAGTTACTCAAGGCAGCTCGGAAACACCATATATTTT
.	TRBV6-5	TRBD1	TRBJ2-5	CASSPGQGMGETQYF	TGTGCCAGCAGTCCTGGACAGGGGATGGGGGAGACCCAGTACTTC
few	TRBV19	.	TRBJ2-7	CASSTGRTSYEQYF	TGTGCCAGTAGTACAGGACGTACCTCCTACGAGCAGTACTTC
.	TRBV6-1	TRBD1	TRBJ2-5	CASSAKRPGQGLQETQYF	TGTGCCAGCAGTGCCAAGCGACCGGGACAGGGACTCCAAGAGACCCAGTACTTC
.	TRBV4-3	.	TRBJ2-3	CASSQGPIPTDTQYF	TGCGCCAGCAGCCAAGGCCCCATCCCCACAGATACGCAGTATTTT
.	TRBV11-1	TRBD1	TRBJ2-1	CASSSRDRGRGNEQFF	TGTGCCAGCAGCTCCAGGGACAGGGGGAGGGGCAATGAGCAGTTCTTC
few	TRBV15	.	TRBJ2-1	CATSDTGTTNEQFF	TGTGCCACCAGCGACACCGGGACAACGAATGAGCAGTTCTTC
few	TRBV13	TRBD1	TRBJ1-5	CASSKGQAVEGPQHF	TGTGCCAGCAGCAAAGGACAGGCTGTTGAGGGGCCCCAGCATTTT
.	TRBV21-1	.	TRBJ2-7	CASTTLRDNSYEQYF	TGTGCCAGCACTACCCTACGGGACAACTCCTACGAGCAGTACTTC
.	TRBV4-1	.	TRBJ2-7	CASSPLRNYEQYF	TGCGCCAGCAGCCCTCTACGCAACTACGAGCAGTACTTC
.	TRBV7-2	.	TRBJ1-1	CASSSKDRGTEAFF	TGTGCCAGCAGCTCCAAGGACCGAGGCACTGAAGCTTTCTTT
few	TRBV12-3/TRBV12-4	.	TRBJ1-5	CASSLVSNQPQHF	TGTGCCAGCAGTTTAGTTAGCAATCAGCCCCAGCATTTT
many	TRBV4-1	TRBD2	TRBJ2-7	CASSQDWAGGPYEQYF	TGCGCCAGCAGCCAAGATTGGGCGGGAGGGCCCTACGAGCAGTACTTC
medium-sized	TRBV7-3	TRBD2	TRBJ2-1	CASSFGLAVYNEQFF	TGTGCCAGCAGCTTCGGACTAGCGGTCTACAATGAGCAGTTCTTC